One sample yielded the 24 T cell receptor beta chains listed below, sequenced in a study of blood T cell repertoires in COVID-19. Data came from immunoSEQ multiplex PCR; TCRdb stores just in-frame clones and leaves some out. The table has fewer than 95,000 clones, roughly 70% seen once. Sequenced: peripheral blood. The receptors here all came from a man aged 65-85 years with COVID-19, enrolled during active disease.

The genes are TRBV7-3 and TRBJ2-1, with 7 bases lining up with TRBD2. Germline assignment: CDR1 SGHTA and CDR2 FQGTGA. Unmatched junction bases numbered 4, after V lost 0 bases and J lost 8 bases. The CDR3 is made up of 14 amino acids. The CDR3 spells CASSLTWGGHEQFF. CDR3 coding DNA: TGTGCCAGCAGCTTAACGTGGGGGGGACATGAGCAGTTCTTC.

The sample holds many counts of this clone. The genes are TRBV6-6 and TRBJ1-6, with D possibly matching TRBD1 (5 bases). CDR3 length: 15 amino acids. CDR1 and CDR2 from the germline V gene are MNHNY and SVGAGI (reference sequence). Trimming stripped 2 bases from V and 6 bases from J, with 11 bases between. CDR3 DNA sequence: TGTGCCAGCAGTTACCGCAGGGAGGGTAATTCACCCCTCCACTTT. It codes for CASSYRREGNSPLHF.

The CDR3 region has the DNA TGTGCCAGCAGTAAGAAAGCGAACACTGAAGCTTTCTTT. It encodes CASSKKANTEAFF. The chain joins TRBV28 to TRBJ1-1; D not certain. Germline-derived CDR1 and CDR2 are MDHEN and SYDVKM. Trimming pared 5 bases from V and 1 base from J, leaving 8 bases between. This CDR3 has 13 amino acids.

The V gene is TRBV7-9, the J gene TRBJ1-4; perhaps TRBD1 as D (5 bases). V lost 0 bases to trimming and J lost 7 bases, with 12 bases between them. This CDR3 is built from 15 residues. Germline assignment: CDR1 SEHNR and CDR2 FQNEAQ (reference sequence). In nucleotides, the CDR3 is TGTGCCAGCAGCTTAGCGGGCAGGGAGGGTGAAAAACTGTTTTTT. Translated, it gives CASSLAGREGEKLFF.

The chain employs TRBV18 and TRBJ1-1, with D unresolved. The V gene's germline CDR1 is KGHSH and CDR2 LQKENI. Trimming stripped 1 base from V and 11 bases from J, with 11 bases between. This CDR3 has 12 amino acids. DNA for the CDR3: TGTGCCAGCTCACCACAGCGACTCGATGCTTTCTTT. Protein sequence: CASSPQRLDAFF.

This chain uses TRBV6-2 or TRBV6-3 with TRBJ2-6; 9 bases map to TRBD2. This CDR3 spans 16 amino acids. Losses at the gene ends were 5 bases for V and 0 bases for J; bases not matched to a gene: 2. CDR1 is MNHEY, CDR2 SVGEGT, per germline. The CDR3 protein is CASSRLAASGANVLTF. The CDR3 DNA is TGTGCCAGCAGTCGACTAGCGGCCTCTGGGGCCAACGTCCTGACTTTC.

The chain links TRBV3-1 (or the pseudogene TRBV3-2) to TRBJ1-1, with a tentative D call TRBD1 (6 bases). In germline, CDR1 is LGHDT, CDR2 YNNKEL (reference sequence). This CDR3 contains 15 residues. V lost 3 bases and J 3 bases, leaving 14 bases between the germline ends. CDR3 in DNA: TGTGCCAGCAGCCAGCAAGGGGGGGGCTACACTGAAGCTTTCTTT. Amino acids: CASSQQGGGYTEAFF.

V usage is TRBV5-4 and J usage is TRBJ2-7; possibly TRBD1 for D (5 bases). Per germline, CDR1 SGHNT and CDR2 YYREEE (reference sequence). The CDR3 spans 14 residues. Trimming took 1 base from V and 1 from J, leaving 9 bases between them. CDR3 loop: CASSLYAGSYEQYF. CDR3 DNA: TGTGCCAGCAGCTTGTACGCAGGGTCCTACGAGCAGTACTTC.

The chain links TRBV7-2 to TRBJ2-7; 7 bases are a match to TRBD1. CDR1 is SGHTA and CDR2 is FQGNSA in the germline V gene. This CDR3 spans 14 amino acids. V was clipped by 5 bases and J by 6 bases; unmatched bases: 10. The CDR3 region has the DNA TGTGCCAGCAGCCTCGACAGGGCGGTAGGCGAGCAGTACTTC. Residues: CASSLDRAVGEQYF. Supplemented by reference TRBV7-2 and TRBJ2-7, the full variable domain reads GAGVSQSPSNKVTEKGKDVELRCDPISGHTALYWYRQSLGQGLEFLIYFQGNSAPDKSGLPSDRFSAERTGGSVSTLTIQRTQQEDSAVYLCASSLDRAVGEQYFGPGTRLTVT.

The chain carries TRBV28 and TRBJ1-4; possible D gene TRBD1, 5 bases. V was clipped by 3 bases and J by 1 base, with 9 bases between them. The CDR3 loop spans 15 amino acids. The V gene's germline CDR1 is MDHEN and CDR2 SYDVKM. The CDR3 protein is CASSFTGVTNEKLFF. As DNA, the CDR3 is TGTGCCAGCAGTTTCACGGGGGTAACTAATGAAAAACTGTTTTTT.

This clone was recorded only once. This chain uses TRBV6-6 with TRBJ1-6; 8 bases agree with TRBD1. Trimming cost V 0 bases and J 7 bases; bases outside gene matches: 5. The CDR3 spans 16 residues. Germline CDR1 reads MNHNY; CDR2 reads SVGAGI (reference sequence). The CDR3 sequence: CASSYSSRGRNSPLHF. In DNA form, the CDR3 reads TGTGCCAGCAGTTACTCGTCCAGGGGGCGGAATTCACCCCTCCACTTT.

The chain links TRBV28 to TRBJ2-1; D is ambiguous. The CDR3 has 12 residues. Germline V CDR1 and CDR2: MDHEN, SYDVKM. V dropped 1 base and J dropped 16 bases, with 14 bases sitting between them. The CDR3 loop is CASSLSTTSAFF. CDR3 sequence (DNA): TGTGCCAGCAGTTTATCGACGACTTCGGCATTCTTC.

This clone is a singleton in its sample. V and J are TRBV3-1 (or the pseudogene TRBV3-2) and TRBJ2-3, with 8 bases matching TRBD1. The ends lost 5 bases at V and 5 bases at J; junction bases unmatched: 9. The CDR3 sequence is 15 residues long. The germline V gene encodes CDR1 LGHDT and CDR2 YNNKEL (reference sequence). CDR3 sequence reads: CASSDRQGTRDTQYF. CDR3 DNA: TGTGCCAGCAGCGATCGACAGGGGACTCGAGATACGCAGTATTTT.

The rearrangement joins TRBV5-1 to TRBJ1-4, with unresolved D. Trimming cost V 2 bases and J 0 bases, with 17 bases left between them. Germline V gene lookup returns CDR1 SGHRS and CDR2 YFSETQ. The CDR3 runs 18 residues. DNA of the CDR3: TGCGCCAGCAGCTTTTACGCAGGAAGCCCTACAACTAATGAAAAACTGTTTTTT. It encodes CASSFYAGSPTTNEKLFF. The full variable domain, its missing parts supplied by reference TRBV5-1 and TRBJ1-4, is KAGVTQTPRYLIKTRGQQVTLSCSPISGHRSVSWYQQTPGQGLQFLFEYFSETQRNKGNFPGRFSGRQFSNSRSEMNVSTLELGDSALYLCASSFYAGSPTTNEKLFFGSGTQLSVL.

In its sample, this clone was seen once. This chain uses TRBV9 with TRBJ2-2; TRBD2 might be the D (6 bases). The length of the CDR3 is 16 residues. Germline CDR1 SGDLS, CDR2 YYNGEE. The V gene lost 0 bases and the J gene lost 8 bases, with 17 bases spanning the gap. In DNA, the CDR3 is TGTGCCAGCAGCGTAGGTGCGGGGCCCCCGTTAGGGGAGCTGTTTTTT. This gives the protein CASSVGAGPPLGELFF. Based on the CDR3 plus reference TRBV9 and TRBJ2-2, the full variable domain is DSGVTQTPKHLITATGQRVTLRCSPRSGDLSVYWYQQSLDQGLQFLIQYYNGEERAKGNILERFSAQQFPDLHSELNLSSLELGDSALYFCASSVGAGPPLGELFFGEGSRLTVL.

This sequence joins TRBV6-5 and TRBJ2-1, with TRBD1 matching over 7 bases. The V segment lost 6 bases and the J segment 5 bases; nucleotides outside the gene matches: 10. From germline, CDR1 is MNHEY and CDR2 SVGAGI. The CDR3 has 15 residues. In DNA form, the CDR3 reads TGTGCCAGCAGCCGAACAGGGGCGAATAACAATGAGCAGTTCTTC. It encodes CASSRTGANNNEQFF.

This clone was picked up a small number of times. The J gene is TRBJ2-1, the V gene TRBV7-9, with 7 bases matching TRBD2. The CDR3 consists of 12 residues. CDR1 and CDR2 from the germline V gene are SEHNR and FQNEAQ (reference sequence). V shed 4 bases, J shed 10 bases, and the junction held 4 bases outside the gene matches. CDR3: CASSSTSREQFF. CDR3 in DNA: TGTGCCAGCAGCTCGACTAGCCGAGAGCAGTTCTTC.

The chain is built from TRBV6-1 and TRBJ1-4, with 7 bases matching TRBD1. The length of the CDR3 is 16 residues. The germline V gene encodes CDR1 MNHNS and CDR2 SASEGT. The V gene end was trimmed by 4 bases and the J gene end by 8 bases; junction bases not matched to a gene: 13. This CDR3 reads CASSGRGRASPEKLFF. In DNA form, the CDR3 reads TGTGCCAGCAGTGGAAGGGGGCGAGCTTCACCCGAAAAACTGTTTTTT.

J is TRBJ2-5 and V is TRBV27; D is undetermined. The V end was cut by 8 bases, the J end by 1 base, with 8 bases between. The V gene's germline CDR1 is MNHEY and CDR2 SMNVEV (reference sequence). CDR3 length: 12 amino acids. DNA for the CDR3: TGTGCCAGCGGCACCCCCCAAGAGACCCAGTACTTC. Protein product: CASGTPQETQYF.

The chain links TRBV2 to TRBJ2-7; a weak D match, TRBD1 (5 bases). V dropped 9 bases and J dropped 12 bases, with 12 bases sitting between them. The germline V gene has CDR1 SNHLY and CDR2 FYNNEI. This CDR3 spans 9 amino acids. This chain's CDR3 is CARSGLRYF. CDR3 coding DNA: TGTGCCAGATCAGGGTTACGGTACTTC. The complete variable domain, with remaining parts taken from reference TRBV2 and TRBJ2-7, reads EPEVTQTPSHQVTQMGQEVILRCVPISNHLYFYWYRQILGQKVEFLVSFYNNEISEKSEIFDDQFSVERPDGSNFTLKIRSTKLEDSAMYFCARSGLRYFGPGTRLTVT.

The gene calls are TRBV6-1 and TRBJ2-1, with 7 bases matching TRBD1. Trimming at V came to 4 bases and at J to 3 bases, leaving 18 bases not matched to a gene. The CDR3 totals 19 residues. Germline V gene data show CDR1 as MNHNS and CDR2 as SASEGT. The chain's CDR3 is CASSGTGTVPDDLYNEQFF. CDR3 nucleotide sequence: TGTGCCAGCAGTGGGACTGGGACAGTACCCGATGACCTCTACAATGAGCAGTTCTTC.

The chain joins TRBV29-1 to TRBJ2-1; D is undetermined. CDR1 and CDR2 (germline): SQVTM, ANQGSEA. This CDR3 comprises 16 residues. The V and J ends lost 4 bases and 7 bases respectively, with 23 bases between them. CDR3 DNA sequence: TGCAGCGTTGGTGCCTTTGGCAGGCCCCTACATAATGAGCAGTTCTTC. This gives the protein CSVGAFGRPLHNEQFF.

The table lists this clone with a count of one. The chain has TRBV7-2 and TRBJ2-7; D unclear. The CDR3 extends over 14 amino acids. Germline CDR1 and CDR2: SGHTA and FQGNSA. Trimming stripped 5 bases from V and 1 base from J, with 12 bases between. CDR3: CASSRRGVSYEQYF. CDR3 coding DNA: TGTGCCAGCAGCCGCCGAGGAGTGTCCTACGAGCAGTACTTC.

J is TRBJ2-7 and V is TRBV7-8, with D hard to call. There are 12 residues in the CDR3. V lost 3 bases and J lost 0, with 3 bases in between. The germline V gene encodes CDR1 SGHVS and CDR2 FQNEAQ. The CDR3, as DNA: TGTGCCAGCAGCTTTAACTCCTACGAGCAGTACTTC. The encoded protein is CASSFNSYEQYF.